One sample yielded the 32 T cell receptor beta chains listed below, sequenced in a study of beta chain features in type 1 diabetes (dated by TCRdb to about 2018). The library was made by the immunoSEQ multiplex PCR assay. The entire isolated RNA was reverse transcribed using the High Capacity cDNA Reverse Transcription Kit, and thus expressed TCRB transcripts were sequenced. What TCRdb holds here is the immuneACCESS table cut down to in-frame rearrangements. Part of the clones is not present; checked against another copy, under half of the missing clones reflect an unresolved V gene, and the others are unexplained. The table for this sample lists some 900,000 clones; under 20% of them were counted only once. The leading ten clones occupy 0.023% of the sample. The sample comprised naive CD4+ T cells from blood. The cell subset or site label corresponds to: true naive CD4+ T cells. The receptors stem from a woman between 18 and 30 years old in good health.

The sample holds a few counts of this clone. The genes are TRBV21-1 and TRBJ1-2; the table's D call, TRBD1, has no DNA check behind it. TRBV21-1 is given as a pseudogene. The CDR3 runs to 20 residues. The CDR3 sequence: CASSNQSLVDRDRVRVGYTF. CDR3 sequence (DNA): TGTGCCAGCAGCAATCAATCTTTGGTCGACAGGGACAGAGTAAGGGTCGGCTACACCTTC.

About this clone: In the same sample, other DNA sequences code for this CDR3. The rearrangement uses TRBV5-4 and TRBJ2-1, with D possibly being TRBD1 (7 bases). Trimming removed 0 bases at V and 4 bases at J, with 11 bases between. Germline V CDR1 and CDR2: SGHNT, YYREEE (reference sequence). CDR3 length: 15 amino acids. The CDR3 DNA reads as TGTGCCAGCAGCTTGGATCAGGGGGGTTACAATGAGCAGTTCTTC. Translation gives CASSLDQGGYNEQFF.

This clone appeared many times. V gene TRBV23-1 combines with J gene TRBJ1-2; 10 bases map to TRBD1. TRBV23-1 is filed as an ORF, its function uncertain. The CDR3 sequence is 14 residues long. J gave up 6 bases and V 3 bases, and 4 bases lay outside the gene matches. The CDR3 DNA reads TGCGCCAGCAGTCACCAGGACAGGGGGAATGGCTACACCTTC. This sequence encodes CASSHQDRGNGYTF.

Here the CDR3 reads CATSNSSGRLVGSSYNEQFF. Written as DNA, the CDR3 is TGTGCCACCAGCAACTCTAGCGGGAGGTTGGTAGGGAGCTCCTACAATGAGCAGTTCTTC. V gene TRBV15 combines with J gene TRBJ2-1, with 11 bases that match TRBD2. The CDR3 is 20 residues long. The ends lost 4 bases at V and 0 bases at J; junction bases unmatched: 14. The V gene's germline CDR1 is LNHNV and CDR2 YYDKDF (reference sequence). The full variable domain, rest sourced from reference TRBV15 and TRBJ2-1, is DAMVIQNPRYQVTQFGKPVTLSCSQTLNHNVMYWYQQKSSQAPKLLFHYYDKDFNNEADTPDNFQSRRPNTSFCFLDIRSPGLGDTAMYLCATSNSSGRLVGSSYNEQFFGPGTRLTVL.

Turning to this clone: Other DNA sequences of this sample code for an identical CDR3. V usage is TRBV7-2 and J usage is TRBJ2-1; no firm D call. The length of the CDR3 is 12 residues. Germline CDR1 reads SGHTA; CDR2 reads FQGNSA. V was pared by 0 bases and J by 8 bases, with 5 bases between. CDR3 protein: CASSLALDEQFF. The CDR3 nucleotides are TGTGCCAGCAGCTTAGCTTTGGATGAGCAGTTCTTC.

The CDR3 region has the DNA TGTGCCAGCAGCCAAAAGACAGGGCGTAATGAGCAGTTCTTC. It is translated as CASSQKTGRNEQFF. The chain recombines TRBV7-6 with TRBJ2-1, with 7 bases identical to TRBD1. Germline V gene sequence: CDR1 SGHVS, CDR2 FNYEAQ. Trimming removed 5 bases from V and 7 bases from J; junction bases left unmatched: 8. The CDR3 covers 14 residues.

This clone came up a few times. This chain links TRBV9 with TRBJ2-2; 7 bases are a match to TRBD1. The CDR3 is made up of 17 amino acids. V lost 3 bases, J lost 0 bases, and 8 bases stayed unmatched. Germline V lookup: CDR1 SGDLS, CDR2 YYNGEE. Here the CDR3 reads CASSEGAVMSNTGELFF. Written as DNA, the CDR3 is TGTGCCAGCAGCGAGGGGGCCGTGATGTCGAACACCGGGGAGCTGTTTTTT.

This clone has a handful of counts. The V call is TRBV18, the J call TRBJ2-3; maybe TRBD2 (5 bases). Germline V gives CDR1 KGHSH, CDR2 LQKENI. This CDR3 is 14 amino acids long. V was pared by 3 bases and J by 3 bases, with 10 bases between. As DNA, the CDR3 is TGTGCCAGCTCACCCCCGGGAAAAACAGATACGCAGTATTTT. Protein: CASSPPGKTDTQYF.

The chain couples TRBV28 to TRBJ2-7; a weak D match, TRBD2 (6 bases). CDR1 and CDR2 (germline): MDHEN, SYDVKM. CDR3 length: 13 residues. The V end was cut by 10 bases, the J end by 0 bases, with 13 bases between. CDR3 sequence: CATAGSNSYEQYF. The CDR3 DNA reads as TGTGCCACCGCGGGGTCGAACTCCTACGAGCAGTACTTC.

This clone came up a few times. CDR3 sequence (DNA): TGCAGCGCTTTTGAACCGGGACGGAAATACGAGCAGTACTTC. Translation gives CSAFEPGRKYEQYF. V and J are TRBV29-1 and TRBJ2-7; D may correspond to TRBD1 or TRBD2 (5 bases each). V lost 7 bases and J lost 4, with 20 bases in between. Germline lookup yields CDR1 SQVTM and CDR2 ANQGSEA. This CDR3 spans 14 amino acids.

In this sample, this clone turned up a few times. The rearrangement joins TRBV2 to TRBJ2-1, with D maybe TRBD2 (6 bases). Trimming took off 4 bases at V and 4 bases at J, with 11 bases between the two ends. The CDR3 has 14 amino acids. From germline, CDR1 is SNHLY and CDR2 FYNNEI. CDR3 sequence: CASSVGTRYNEQFF. The CDR3 DNA reads TGTGCCAGCAGTGTTGGGACTCGTTACAATGAGCAGTTCTTC.

This clone has more than one count but fewer than ten. The rearrangement uses TRBV28 and TRBJ2-1, with D perhaps matching TRBD1 (6 bases). V was pared by 1 base and J by 11 bases, with 18 bases between. Germline V gives CDR1 MDHEN, CDR2 SYDVKM. The CDR3 runs 15 residues. Here the CDR3 DNA reads TGTGCCAGCAGTTTATCATACCGGGACACAGTAAAGCAGTTCTTC. It translates to CASSLSYRDTVKQFF.

The chain has TRBV7-9 and TRBJ1-1; maybe TRBD1 (5 bases). This CDR3 is built from 14 residues. The germline gives CDR1 SEHNR, CDR2 FQNEAQ (reference sequence). Trimming left V 5 bases short and J 0 bases short, with 10 bases between. Here the CDR3 reads CASSGRQLNTEAFF. DNA of the CDR3: TGTGCCAGCAGCGGGAGACAGTTGAACACTGAAGCTTTCTTT.

This clone was seen a handful of times. The chain employs TRBV27 and TRBJ2-7; D gene unclear. This CDR3 has 11 amino acids. Germline CDR1 and CDR2: MNHEY and SMNVEV (reference sequence). Deletions cut 3 bases from V and 6 bases from J, with 6 bases between. The CDR3 region is CASSFPLEQYF. The CDR3 coding sequence is TGTGCCAGCAGTTTCCCCCTCGAGCAGTACTTC.

This clone has a handful of counts. This chain connects TRBV10-3 to TRBJ2-7, with TRBD2 matching over 12 bases. The V and J ends lost 4 bases and 7 bases, in that order; junction bases with no gene match: 8. Germline V gene sequence: CDR1 ENHRY, CDR2 SYGVKD. The CDR3 contains 15 residues. The CDR3 here is CAISARLAGEGEQYF. The CDR3 nucleotides read TGTGCCATCAGTGCCCGACTAGCGGGAGAGGGAGAGCAGTACTTC.

The table lists this clone with a few counts. The chain employs TRBV15 and TRBJ2-3; 11 bases agree with TRBD2. Germline CDR1 is LNHNV and CDR2 is YYDKDF (reference sequence). The V and J ends lost 2 bases and 4 bases, in that order; junction bases with no gene match: 2. CDR3 length: 15 amino acids. Written as DNA, the CDR3 is TGTGCCACCAGCAGACTAGCGGGAGGACCAGATACGCAGTATTTT. Protein: CATSRLAGGPDTQYF.

This clone was observed a few times. The chain joins TRBV18 to TRBJ2-3; 9 bases match TRBD2. Trimming took 6 bases from V and 4 from J; bases not matched to a gene: 11. This CDR3 is 16 amino acids long. Germline-derived CDR1 and CDR2 are KGHSH and LQKENI. The CDR3 sequence is CASSPNSGSSPDTQYF. CDR3 coding DNA: TGTGCCAGCTCCCCAAATAGCGGGAGTAGCCCAGATACGCAGTATTTT.

The V call is TRBV6-5, the J call TRBJ1-2, with a weak D call TRBD1 (5 bases). The CDR3 runs to 15 residues. Germline-derived CDR1 and CDR2 are MNHEY and SVGAGI. With 1 base removed from V and 9 bases from J, the gap between germline ends came to 18 bases. In DNA, the CDR3 is TGTGCCAGCAGTTACTTGGCAGGAGTGGGGGTTAGCTACACCTTC. Encoded protein: CASSYLAGVGVSYTF.

This clone was detected only a few times. J is TRBJ2-1 and V is TRBV5-1; 10 bases match TRBD2. Germline V CDR1 and CDR2: SGHRS, YFSETQ. The J segment lost 9 bases and the V segment lost 2 bases, leaving 17 bases of the junction unmatched. The CDR3 is 18 residues long. CDR3 loop: CASSFRRFRLAGVSEQFF. CDR3 DNA sequence: TGCGCCAGCAGCTTTCGTAGATTCCGGCTAGCGGGAGTGAGTGAGCAGTTCTTC.

The genes are TRBV4-2 and TRBJ2-1; 13 bases line up with TRBD2. This CDR3 spans 16 amino acids. CDR1 is LGHNA and CDR2 is YNFKEQ in the germline V gene. The J segment lost 8 bases and the V segment lost 1 base, leaving 5 bases of the junction unmatched. CDR3 coding DNA: TGTGCCAGCAGCCAAGGGACTAGCGGGAGTGCCCATGAGCAGTTCTTC. Its protein product is CASSQGTSGSAHEQFF.

The chain is built from TRBV7-8 and TRBJ2-1; possibly TRBD2 for D (6 bases). This CDR3 has 16 residues. Trimming took 5 bases from V and 6 from J, leaving 20 bases between them. Germline V gene sequence: CDR1 SGHVS, CDR2 FQNEAQ. The CDR3 region is CASSVDRDFHSNEQFF. In nucleotides, the CDR3 is TGTGCCAGCAGCGTAGACCGGGACTTCCACTCCAATGAGCAGTTCTTC.

The chain is built from TRBV29-1 and TRBJ1-2, with D possibly matching TRBD1 (5 bases). Germline loops: CDR1 SQVTM, CDR2 ANQGSEA. The CDR3 extends over 13 amino acids. The V and J ends lost 5 bases and 3 bases respectively, with 13 bases between them. CDR3: CSVQPDRYYGYTF. The CDR3 region has the DNA TGCAGCGTTCAGCCCGACAGATACTATGGCTACACCTTC. Variable domain in full (rest from reference TRBV29-1 and TRBJ1-2): SAVISQKPSRDICQRGTSLTIQCQVDSQVTMMFWYRQQPGQSLTLIATANQGSEATYESGFVIDKFPISRPNLTFSTLTVSNMSPEDSSIYLCSVQPDRYYGYTFGSGTRLTVV.

The V gene is TRBV28, the J gene TRBJ1-2; D gene uncertain. Trimming left V 6 bases short and J 5 bases short, with 13 bases between. Germline CDR1 is MDHEN and CDR2 is SYDVKM. The CDR3 runs to 13 residues. The CDR3 bases are TGTGCCAGCAGGAATCCCTACGGATATGGCTACACCTTC. Its protein product is CASRNPYGYGYTF.

The rearrangement links TRBV7-9 to TRBJ1-1; D unresolved. Between the trimmed V and J ends, which lost 4 bases and 7 bases, there was a span of 7 bases. The germline V gene has CDR1 SEHNR and CDR2 FQNEAQ (reference sequence). This CDR3 region has 11 residues. The CDR3, as DNA: TGTGCCAGCAGCTACCACAGTGAAGCTTTCTTT. Translated: CASSYHSEAFF.

This clone was found a few times. The genes are TRBV27 and TRBJ2-7; tentative D call: TRBD2 (5 bases). There are 15 residues in the CDR3. V was trimmed by 3 bases and J by 0 bases, leaving 12 bases between them. Germline values: CDR1 MNHEY, CDR2 SMNVEV (reference sequence). In DNA, the CDR3 is TGTGCCAGCAGTTTTGGGAGAGCTGACTCCTACGAGCAGTACTTC. Translation: CASSFGRADSYEQYF.

This clone was recorded once. This sequence joins TRBV18 and TRBJ2-2, with a tentative D call TRBD2 (6 bases). V lost 3 bases and J lost 4, with 9 bases in between. This CDR3 region has 14 residues. The germline gives CDR1 KGHSH, CDR2 LQKENI. The CDR3 loop reads CASSPGLRTGELFF. The DNA of the CDR3 is TGTGCCAGCTCACCGGGACTTCGCACCGGGGAGCTGTTTTTT.

This clone was picked up one time. An end of the junction does not agree with germline; a read error may underlie this. This rearrangement joins TRBV10-3 to TRBJ1-4, with 9 bases that match TRBD1. CDR3 length: 15 amino acids. Germline CDR1 ENHRY, CDR2 SYGVKD. In nucleotides, the CDR3 is TGTGCCAGCAGTGTACAGGGGGCGACTAATGAAAAACTGTTTTTT. This translates into CASSVQGATNEKLFF.

The chain uses TRBV28 and TRBJ2-7; the match to TRBD2 covers 8 bases. J was trimmed by 3 bases and V by 6 bases; bases with no gene match: 1. Per the germline V gene, CDR1 is MDHEN and CDR2 is SYDVKM. This CDR3 comprises 12 residues. CDR3 nucleotides: TGTGCCAGCAGGGGACTAGTCTACGAGCAGTACTTC. As protein: CASRGLVYEQYF.

As concerns this clone: Other DNA sequences in the sample encode the same CDR3. The V and J genes are TRBV7-2 and TRBJ2-2, with TRBD1 identical over 8 bases. The CDR3 is 15 residues long. Germline V gives CDR1 SGHTA, CDR2 FQGNSA. Unmatched junction bases numbered 2, after V lost 4 bases and J lost 1 base. CDR3 nucleotide sequence: TGTGCCAGCAGCTCCAGGGGGCAGAACACCGGGGAGCTGTTTTTT. Protein sequence: CASSSRGQNTGELFF.

The chain carries TRBV6-5 and TRBJ1-1; TRBD1 matches at 8 bases. Germline V gene data show CDR1 as MNHEY and CDR2 as SVGAGI. This CDR3 is built from 14 residues. V was clipped by 6 bases and J by 1 base; unmatched bases: 4. In DNA, the CDR3 is TGTGCCAGCAGACGTGGACAGGGGAACACTGAAGCTTTCTTT. Its protein product is CASRRGQGNTEAFF.

This clone was seen only a few times. V gene TRBV5-1 combines with J gene TRBJ2-5; TRBD2 matches at 9 bases. The DNA end is more similar to TRBJ2-7, so the J call may be wrong. From germline, CDR1 is SGHRS and CDR2 YFSETQ. CDR3 length: 15 amino acids. The CDR3 nucleotides read TGCGCCAGCAGCTTGGCAGCGGGGGGAAACTACGAGCAGTACTTC. Encoded protein: CASSLAAGGNYEQYF.

V and J are TRBV11-2 and TRBJ2-5, with 8 bases that match TRBD2. This CDR3 contains 15 residues. Trimming took 3 bases from V and 4 from J; bases not matched to a gene: 7. CDR1 and CDR2 from the germline V gene are SGHAT and FQNNGV. Written as DNA, the CDR3 is TGTGCCAGCAGCTTTAGCGGGAACCGGGGAGAGACCCAGTACTTC. Translated: CASSFSGNRGETQYF. The full variable domain, rest sourced from reference TRBV11-2 and TRBJ2-5, is EAGVAQSPRYKIIEKRQSVAFWCNPISGHATLYWYQQILGQGPKLLIQFQNNGVVDDSQLPKDRFSAERLKGVDSTLKIQPAKLEDSAVYLCASSFSGNRGETQYFGPGTRLLVL.